This is a list of T cell receptor beta chains from one sample in a study of lymphopenia after photon versus proton radiotherapy. Assay used: immunoSEQ multiplex PCR; TCRdb lists only in-frame clones, some missing. Seen here are approximately 170,000 clones, more than 85% observed once, and the top ten hold about 4.7%. Sequenced material: peripheral blood, taken from a patient treated with photon-based radiotherapy. These receptors were obtained from a man aged 50-60 years with gastric cancer. The CDR3 runs from the conserved cysteine through the conserved F or W. D genes are given only for firm matches. The size of a clone is reported for some rows only, either as once, few or many, or as a class for expanded clones.

size	D	V	J	DNA	CDR3
.	TRBD2	TRBV10-3	TRBJ2-3	TGTGCCATCACGGGACTAGCGGGAGGTGGCACAGATACGCAGTATTTT	CAITGLAGGGTDTQYF
.	.	TRBV9	TRBJ2-1	TGTGCCAGCAGCGTAGCTACGGGGAGCTCCTACAATGAGCAGTTCTTC	CASSVATGSSYNEQFF
once	.	TRBV11-3	TRBJ2-7	TGTGCCAGCAGCCCGACAGCGAGCTCCTACGAGCAGTACTTC	CASSPTASSYEQYF
.	.	TRBV25-1	TRBJ2-3	TGTGCCAGCAGTCAAGGGGACCTCCCGTCAGATACGCAGTATTTT	CASSQGDLPSDTQYF
.	.	TRBV7-6	TRBJ2-7	TGTGCCAGCAGCTTAGTAGCGGACAATCCCTCCTACGAGCAGTACTTC	CASSLVADNPSYEQYF
.	TRBD1	TRBV9	TRBJ2-5	TGTGCCAGCAGCGTAGCGACAGGGGGGGGTCAAGAGACCCAGTACTTC	CASSVATGGGQETQYF
.	TRBD1	TRBV13	TRBJ1-4	TGTGCCAGCAGCTTAAACAGGGGACGGGGTGAAAAACTGTTTTTT	CASSLNRGRGEKLFF
.	.	TRBV25-1	TRBJ2-3	TGTGCCAGCAGTGAACTAACAGGCACAGATACGCAGTATTTT	CASSELTGTDTQYF
.	TRBD2	TRBV30	TRBJ2-1	TGTGCCTGGAGAGGGACTAGCGAAATAGGGAGCTCCTACAATGAGCAGTTCTTC	CAWRGTSEIGSSYNEQFF
.	.	TRBV18	TRBJ2-2	TGTGCCACCCAAAGGGGGGGCACCGGGGAGCTGTTTTTT	CATQRGGTGELFF
once	TRBD1	TRBV30	TRBJ2-7	TGTGCCTGGAGTCGGGACAGTTCCTCCTACGAGCAGTACTTC	CAWSRDSSSYEQYF
.	.	TRBV5-6	TRBJ1-4	TGTGCCAGCAGCGCACCTACAATGGGACGGATTAATGAAAAACTGTTTTTT	CASSAPTMGRINEKLFF
.	TRBD2	TRBV4-3	TRBJ2-7	TGCGCCAGCAGCCCATCCCTATCGACTAGCGGGGACGAGCAGTACTTC	CASSPSLSTSGDEQYF
.	TRBD1	TRBV11-2	TRBJ2-5	TGTGCCAGCACCACGGACAGGGGGCAAGAGACCCAGTACTTC	CASTTDRGQETQYF
once	.	TRBV15	TRBJ2-1	TGTGCCACCAGCAGAGAAACCAGTCTAGGGCAGTTCTTC	CATSRETSLGQFF
.	.	TRBV30	TRBJ2-5	TGTGCCTGGAGTCGGGGGGCGGGAGAGACCCAGTACTTC	CAWSRGAGETQYF
few	.	TRBV7-2	TRBJ1-4	TGTGCCAGCAGCTTCCGGGGGGATTATGAAAAACTGTTTTTT	CASSFRGDYEKLFF
once	TRBD2	TRBV5-4	TRBJ2-2	TGTGCCAGCAGCTTGGTTGCGGGAGGGATCACCGGGGAGCTGTTTTTT	CASSLVAGGITGELFF
.	.	TRBV4-3	TRBJ2-4	TGCGCCAGCAGCCAAGGGCCTTTTGATCCCATAGCCAAAAACATTCAGTACTTC	CASSQGPFDPIAKNIQYF
.	.	TRBV30	TRBJ2-1	TGTGCCTGGAGTCTAGACATTTACAATGAGCAGTTCTTC	CAWSLDIYNEQFF
once	TRBD2	TRBV7-2	TRBJ2-7	TGTGCCAGCAGCAGGACTAGCGGGAGCTACGAGCAGTACTTC	CASSRTSGSYEQYF
.	.	TRBV7-2	TRBJ1-2	TGTGCCAGCAGCTTAGGGGGGACCGGTGGCTACACCTTC	CASSLGGTGGYTF
.	.	TRBV12-5	TRBJ1-5	TGTGCTAGTGGTTTGGTACTATCCCTGAGCTTGGGCCGCAATCAGCCCCAGCATTTT	CASGLVLSLSLGRNQPQHF
.	TRBD1	TRBV19	TRBJ2-5	TGTGCCAGTAGCCGGGACGGGACAGGGATCGGGGAGACCCAGTACTTC	CASSRDGTGIGETQYF
once	TRBD1	TRBV11-1	TRBJ2-7	TGTGCCAGCAGCTCACTGGACAGGGGCTCCTACGAGCAGTACTTC	CASSSLDRGSYEQYF
.	.	TRBV7-3	TRBJ2-5	TGTGCCAGCAGCTTAACGAATGGGGAGACCCAGTACTTC	CASSLTNGETQYF
.	.	TRBV2	TRBJ2-2	TGTGCCAGCAGTGGACAAGCGAACACCGGGGAGCTGTTTTTT	CASSGQANTGELFF
.	TRBD2	TRBV5-4	TRBJ2-7	TGTGCCAGCAGCGTAGGGCAAGCGGGAGGGCCTTACGAGCAGTACTTC	CASSVGQAGGPYEQYF
.	.	TRBV5-8	TRBJ1-5	TGTGCCAGCAGCTGGAATCAGCCCCAGCATTTT	CASSWNQPQHF
.	.	TRBV7-8	TRBJ1-4	TGTGCCAGCAGCCCCACAGGGTCTAATGAAAAACTGTTTTTT	CASSPTGSNEKLFF
.	TRBD2	TRBV19	TRBJ2-5	TGTGCCAGTAGACCTAGCGGGAGGGCAGAGACCCAGTACTTC	CASRPSGRAETQYF
.	TRBD1	TRBV9	TRBJ1-1	TGTGCCAGCAGCGAGGGGGCCCATCTAGGCACTGAAGCTTTCTTT	CASSEGAHLGTEAFF
.	.	TRBV5-1	TRBJ1-2	TGCGCCAGCAGCTTACAGGGCTATGGCTACACCTTC	CASSLQGYGYTF
.	.	TRBV4-1	TRBJ1-1	TGCGCCAGCAGCCAAATAGACGGAAGCCTCACTGAAGCTTTCTTT	CASSQIDGSLTEAFF
few	TRBD2	TRBV19	TRBJ2-7	TGTGCCAGTAGGGCGCTAGCGGGCGCCTACGAGCAGTACTTC	CASRALAGAYEQYF
few	TRBD2	TRBV11-2	TRBJ2-1	TGTGCCAGCAGAAGGACTAGCGGGAGGCGCCCCTACAATGAGCAGTTCTTC	CASRRTSGRRPYNEQFF
few	.	TRBV11-1	TRBJ2-7	TGTGCCAGCAGCTTGGGACCGGGGGCCTACGAGCAGTACTTC	CASSLGPGAYEQYF
.	.	TRBV29-1	TRBJ1-1	TGCAGCGTTGGACGGGGGAACACTGAAGCTTTCTTT	CSVGRGNTEAFF
.	.	TRBV30	TRBJ1-5	TGTGCCTTTAAGGAAGCAGGTCAGCCCCAGCATTTT	CAFKEAGQPQHF
.	TRBD2	TRBV4-2	TRBJ2-1	TGTGCCAGCAGCCAAGCCTCGGCTAGCGGGATAACCTACAATGAGCAGTTCTTC	CASSQASASGITYNEQFF
.	.	TRBV6-5	TRBJ1-2	TGTGCCAGCAGTTCCGTCTATGGCTACACCTTC	CASSSVYGYTF
.	.	TRBV5-5	TRBJ2-3	TGTGCCAGCATCCACTCCCAAGGGACAGATACGCAGTATTTT	CASIHSQGTDTQYF
.	TRBD2	TRBV19	TRBJ2-2	TGTGCCAGTAGTATTCGGGAGGGCCCTACCGGGGAGCTGTTTTTT	CASSIREGPTGELFF